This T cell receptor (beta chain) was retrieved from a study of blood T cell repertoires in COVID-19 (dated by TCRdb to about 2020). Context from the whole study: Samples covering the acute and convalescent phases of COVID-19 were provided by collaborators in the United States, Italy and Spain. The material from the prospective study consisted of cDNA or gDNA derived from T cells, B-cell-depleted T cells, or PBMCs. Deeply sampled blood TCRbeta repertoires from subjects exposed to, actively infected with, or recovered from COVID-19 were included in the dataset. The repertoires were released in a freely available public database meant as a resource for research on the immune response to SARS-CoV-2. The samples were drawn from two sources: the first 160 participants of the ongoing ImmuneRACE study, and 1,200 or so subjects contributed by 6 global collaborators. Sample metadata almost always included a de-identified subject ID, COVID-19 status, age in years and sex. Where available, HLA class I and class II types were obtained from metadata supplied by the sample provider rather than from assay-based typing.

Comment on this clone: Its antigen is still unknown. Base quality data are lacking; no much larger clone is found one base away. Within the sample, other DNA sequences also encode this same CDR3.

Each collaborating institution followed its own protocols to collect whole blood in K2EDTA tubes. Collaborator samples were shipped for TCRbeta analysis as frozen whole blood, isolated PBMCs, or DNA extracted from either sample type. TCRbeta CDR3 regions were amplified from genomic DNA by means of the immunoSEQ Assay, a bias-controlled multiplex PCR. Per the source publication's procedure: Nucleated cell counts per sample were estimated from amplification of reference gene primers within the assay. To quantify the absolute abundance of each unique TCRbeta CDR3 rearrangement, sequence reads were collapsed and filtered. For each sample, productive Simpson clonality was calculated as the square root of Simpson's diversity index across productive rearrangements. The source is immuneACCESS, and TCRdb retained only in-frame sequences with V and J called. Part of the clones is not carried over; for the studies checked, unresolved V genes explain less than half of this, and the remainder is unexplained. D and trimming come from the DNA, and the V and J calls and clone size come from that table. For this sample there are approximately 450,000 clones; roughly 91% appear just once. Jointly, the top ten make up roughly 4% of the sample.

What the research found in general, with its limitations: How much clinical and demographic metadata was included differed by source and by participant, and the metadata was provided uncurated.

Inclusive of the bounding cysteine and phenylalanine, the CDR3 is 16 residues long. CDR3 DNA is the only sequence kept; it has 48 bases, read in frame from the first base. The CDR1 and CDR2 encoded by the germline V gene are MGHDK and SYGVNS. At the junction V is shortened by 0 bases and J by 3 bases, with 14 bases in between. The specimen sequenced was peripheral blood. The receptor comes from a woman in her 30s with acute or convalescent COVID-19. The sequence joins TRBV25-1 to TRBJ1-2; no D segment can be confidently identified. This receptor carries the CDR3 CASSEYIETGDYGYTF. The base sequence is TGTGCCAGCAGTGAATATATAGAAACCGGGGACTATGGCTACACCTTC.